Below, 24 T cell receptor beta chains from the same sample are listed, as sequenced in a study of shared clonotypes between healthy human individuals. As defined, naive CD8 cells were CD45RO-negative and positively selected for CCR7, with terminally differentiated effector memory CD45RA+ cells excluded. Some clones are missing from TCRdb's copy, which holds only in-frame ones; the method was immunoSEQ multiplex PCR. The top ten hold over 1.5% of the sample, which has around 2.1 million clones, 93% seen once. The source material was naive CD8+ T cells from PBMCs. These receptors all come from a man aged 18 to 29 in good health. Some clones in this sample may be carry-over from other donors' samples.

This chain uses TRBV7-8 with TRBJ2-7; D is perhaps TRBD1 or TRBD2 (5 bases each). The CDR3 sequence is 14 residues long. Trimming took off 1 base at V and 2 bases at J, with 9 bases between the two ends. CDR1 is SGHVS and CDR2 is FQNEAQ in the germline V gene. The CDR3 coding sequence is TGTGCCAGCAGCTTAGTTGGGGGAGCCTACGAGCAGTACTTC. Amino acid sequence: CASSLVGGAYEQYF.

This clone was seen only once. The V call is TRBV6-6, the J call TRBJ2-1; 7 bases match TRBD2. The V gene's germline CDR1 is MNHNY and CDR2 SVGAGI (reference sequence). The CDR3 consists of 15 residues. J lost 2 bases, V lost 6 bases, and 7 bases had no gene match. DNA of the CDR3: TGTGCCAGCAGCCTCGGGACTACTCCCTACAATGAGCAGTTCTTC. It codes for CASSLGTTPYNEQFF.

V gene TRBV15 combines with J gene TRBJ2-7; possibly TRBD2 for D (7 bases). Trimming cost V 4 bases and J 1 base, with 14 bases left between them. The V gene's germline CDR1 is LNHNV and CDR2 YYDKDF (reference sequence). This CDR3 comprises 15 residues. CDR3 nucleotide sequence: TGTGCCACCAGCAAGAGGGGAGGGGGTTCCTACGAGCAGTACTTC. Translation gives CATSKRGGGSYEQYF.

The genes are TRBV30 and TRBJ1-2; weak D call: TRBD1 (5 bases). Trimming pared 0 bases from V and 6 bases from J, leaving 8 bases between. CDR1 and CDR2 (germline): GTSNPN, SVGIG (reference sequence). The CDR3 loop spans 12 amino acids. The DNA of the CDR3 is TGTGCCTGGAGTGTAACAGGCAATGGCTACACCTTC. This encodes CAWSVTGNGYTF.

This clone has a single count. The genes are TRBV15 and TRBJ2-1, with 7 positions matching TRBD2. Per the germline V gene, CDR1 is LNHNV and CDR2 is YYDKDF (reference sequence). CDR3 length: 15 amino acids. V trimming: 5 bases; J trimming: 5 bases; junction bases outside the gene matches: 9. CDR3 nucleotide sequence: TGTGCCACCAGCCTACGCGGGCTAGCGGACAATGAGCAGTTCTTC. Translation: CATSLRGLADNEQFF.

The rearrangement uses TRBV15 and TRBJ2-7; TRBD2 matches 9 bases. J lost 6 bases, V lost 5 bases, and 11 bases had no gene match. Germline lookup yields CDR1 LNHNV and CDR2 YYDKDF (reference sequence). There are 15 residues in the CDR3. The CDR3, as DNA: TGTGCCACCAGCGGGGAGGGACTAGCCGACCGCGAGCAGTACTTC. Protein product: CATSGEGLADREQYF.

J is TRBJ1-5 and V is TRBV28, with a weak D call TRBD1 (5 bases). The length of the CDR3 is 13 residues. Deletions cut 7 bases from V and 4 bases from J, with 11 bases between. Looked up from germline, CDR1 is MDHEN and CDR2 is SYDVKM. CDR3 nucleotides: TGTGCCAGCACTCAGGGACGGAATCAGCCCCAGCATTTT. Its protein is CASTQGRNQPQHF.

The chain links TRBV6-6 to TRBJ1-3, with D uncertain. Germline V CDR1 and CDR2: MNHNY, SVGAGI (reference sequence). This CDR3 has 15 residues. V dropped 8 bases and J dropped 0 bases, with 14 bases sitting between them. The CDR3 DNA reads TGTGCCAGCGGTCTCCCCGCCCACTCTGGAAACACCATATATTTT. Protein: CASGLPAHSGNTIYF.

The J gene is TRBJ2-1, the V gene TRBV7-9; TRBD2 matches 8 bases. The germline gives CDR1 SEHNR, CDR2 FQNEAQ (reference sequence). The CDR3 spans 17 residues. The trim removed 4 bases at V and 5 bases at J, leaving 13 bases unmatched. CDR3: CASSSGLATPIDNEQFF. Here the CDR3 DNA reads TGTGCCAGCAGCTCCGGACTAGCCACTCCCATCGACAATGAGCAGTTCTTC. Supplemented by reference TRBV7-9 and TRBJ2-1, the full variable domain reads DTGVSQNPRHKITKRGQNVTFRCDPISEHNRLYWYRQTLGQGPEFLTYFQNEAQLEKSRLLSDRFSAERPKGSFSTLEIQRTEQGDSAMYLCASSSGLATPIDNEQFFGPGTRLTVL.

This clone has only one observation. The chain joins TRBV19 to TRBJ2-7; D possibly corresponds to TRBD2 (5 bases). Trimming left V 1 base short and J 6 bases short, with 16 bases between. Germline V gene lookup returns CDR1 LNHDA and CDR2 SQIVND (reference sequence). This CDR3 has 15 amino acids. This chain's CDR3 is CASSIVGLQLGEQYF. The CDR3 DNA follows: TGTGCCAGTAGTATAGTAGGACTTCAACTGGGCGAGCAGTACTTC.

The rearrangement uses TRBV19 and TRBJ1-2, with D tentatively TRBD1 (6 bases). The V end was cut by 5 bases, the J end by 5 bases, with 21 bases between. The germline V gene has CDR1 LNHDA and CDR2 SQIVND (reference sequence). This CDR3 spans 16 amino acids. As DNA, the CDR3 is TGTGCCAGTAGTCCGATAACAGGGACACTCGGATATGGCTACACCTTC. Translating it yields CASSPITGTLGYGYTF.

Note on this clone: One end of the junction is discordant with germline, which a read error may explain. The chain employs TRBV7-9 and TRBJ2-1; tentatively, D is TRBD2 (6 bases). The CDR3 is 17 amino acids. CDR1 is SEHNR and CDR2 is FQNEAQ in the germline V gene (reference sequence). The CDR3 nucleotides are TGTGCCAGCACCTTAGGGGCGGGACTCAGCTCCTACAATGAGCAGTTCTTC. It is translated as CASTLGAGLSSYNEQFF.

This chain links TRBV7-3 with TRBJ2-7, with unresolved D. Germline CDR1 and CDR2: SGHTA and FQGTGA. The length of the CDR3 is 15 residues. The V end lost 2 bases, the J end lost 5 bases, and 16 bases lay between the germline ends. The chain's CDR3 is CASSLERGGGNEQYF. The CDR3 nucleotides are TGTGCCAGCAGCTTAGAGCGCGGCGGCGGAAACGAGCAGTACTTC.

Written as DNA, the CDR3 is TGTGCCAGCAGCCGTTACGACAGGGGCTCTGGAAACACCATATATTTT. As protein: CASSRYDRGSGNTIYF. The J gene is TRBJ1-3, the V gene TRBV9, with 8 nucleotides matching TRBD1. V was clipped by 4 bases and J by 0 bases; unmatched bases: 6. The CDR3 contains 16 residues. Germline V lookup: CDR1 SGDLS, CDR2 YYNGEE. Supplemented by reference TRBV9 and TRBJ1-3, the full variable domain reads DSGVTQTPKHLITATGQRVTLRCSPRSGDLSVYWYQQSLDQGLQFLIQYYNGEERAKGNILERFSAQQFPDLHSELNLSSLELGDSALYFCASSRYDRGSGNTIYFGEGSWLTVV.

The chain is built from TRBV11-2 and TRBJ2-5, with D perhaps TRBD1 or TRBD2 (5 bases each). V was cut by 1 base and J by 5 bases, with 14 bases left in between. This CDR3 has 15 amino acids. Germline lookup yields CDR1 SGHAT and CDR2 FQNNGV. Here the CDR3 reads CASSLAPLGTETQYF. Here the CDR3 DNA reads TGTGCCAGCAGCTTAGCCCCTCTCGGGACGGAGACCCAGTACTTC.

The chain combines TRBV2 with TRBJ2-7, with TRBD1 identical over 10 bases. Losses at the gene ends were 7 bases for V and 6 bases for J; bases not matched to a gene: 6. This CDR3 is 13 amino acids long. Germline loops: CDR1 SNHLY, CDR2 FYNNEI. CDR3 sequence reads: CASKDRGGLEQYF. In DNA form, the CDR3 reads TGTGCCAGCAAGGACAGGGGGGGGCTCGAGCAGTACTTC.

The gene calls are TRBV5-3 and TRBJ2-7; 12 positions match TRBD2. TRBV5-3 is sorted into the ORF group, with uncertain function. The CDR3 covers 15 residues. Trimming at V came to 0 bases and at J to 6 bases, leaving 4 bases not matched to a gene. CDR3 amino acids: CARSLELAGGGEQYF. In nucleotides, the CDR3 is TGTGCCAGAAGCTTGGAACTAGCGGGAGGAGGCGAGCAGTACTTC.

The rearrangement joins TRBV9 to TRBJ2-1; 11 nucleotides match TRBD2. J was trimmed by 5 bases and V by 3 bases; bases with no gene match: 16. The length of the CDR3 is 19 residues. CDR1 SGDLS and CDR2 YYNGEE come from the germline V gene. The CDR3 sequence is CASSANAYPLAGGDNEQFF. CDR3 in DNA: TGTGCCAGCAGCGCAAACGCATACCCCCTAGCGGGAGGCGACAATGAGCAGTTCTTC.

As regards this clone: Distinct nucleotide sequences in the sample also encode this CDR3. V is TRBV19 and J is TRBJ2-7; D is undetermined. Germline loops: CDR1 LNHDA, CDR2 SQIVND (reference sequence). The CDR3 covers 13 residues. V shed 3 bases and J shed 4 bases, with 10 bases lying between them. CDR3 in amino acids: CASSIGVGYEQYF. DNA for the CDR3: TGTGCCAGTAGTATTGGGGTAGGGTACGAGCAGTACTTC.

With regard to this clone: The same CDR3 is also encoded by other DNA sequences in this sample. The genes are TRBV6-5 and TRBJ1-4; 7 positions match TRBD1. This CDR3 region has 15 residues. The V and J ends lost 0 bases and 8 bases, in that order; junction bases with no gene match: 6. Germline-derived CDR1 and CDR2 are MNHEY and SVGAGI. CDR3 coding DNA: TGTGCCAGCAGTTACTCGCGGCAGGGGGGGGAAAAACTGTTTTTT. It yields the protein CASSYSRQGGEKLFF.

The CDR3 protein is CASSSPLSGKQETQYF. CDR3 bases: TGTGCCAGCAGTTCTCCCCTCTCAGGGAAGCAAGAGACCCAGTACTTC. The chain carries TRBV27 and TRBJ2-5; D is perhaps TRBD1 (5 bases). Trimming removed 4 bases at V and 2 bases at J, with 17 bases between. CDR3 size: 16 residues. CDR1 and CDR2 from the germline V gene are MNHEY and SMNVEV (reference sequence).

The rearrangement uses TRBV7-9 and TRBJ2-7; 9 positions agree with TRBD2. V lost 5 bases to trimming and J lost 2 bases; unmatched junction nucleotides: 10. The CDR3 is made up of 16 amino acids. From germline, CDR1 is SEHNR and CDR2 FQNEAQ (reference sequence). CDR3 sequence reads: CASSLVPTSGPYEQYF. Written as DNA, the CDR3 is TGTGCCAGCAGCCTAGTCCCGACTAGCGGACCCTACGAGCAGTACTTC.

V usage is TRBV4-1 and J usage is TRBJ1-3, with D maybe TRBD1 (6 bases). This CDR3 is 12 amino acids long. Trimming took 5 bases from V and 15 from J, leaving 17 bases between them. Germline values: CDR1 MGHRA, CDR2 YSYEKL. CDR3 amino acids: CASSSSTSGEYF. The CDR3 nucleotides are TGCGCCAGCAGCTCCTCCACATCAGGGGAATATTTT.

V is TRBV7-2 and J is TRBJ2-2, with D perhaps given as TRBD1 or TRBD2 (6 bases each). The CDR3 is 16 amino acids. V lost 5 bases and J 7 bases, leaving 20 bases between the germline ends. CDR1 and CDR2 from the germline V gene are SGHTA and FQGNSA. CDR3 nucleotides: TGTGCCAGCAGCCATAGGGGGGTCACTGTAGTCGGGGAGCTGTTTTTT. Its translation: CASSHRGVTVVGELFF.